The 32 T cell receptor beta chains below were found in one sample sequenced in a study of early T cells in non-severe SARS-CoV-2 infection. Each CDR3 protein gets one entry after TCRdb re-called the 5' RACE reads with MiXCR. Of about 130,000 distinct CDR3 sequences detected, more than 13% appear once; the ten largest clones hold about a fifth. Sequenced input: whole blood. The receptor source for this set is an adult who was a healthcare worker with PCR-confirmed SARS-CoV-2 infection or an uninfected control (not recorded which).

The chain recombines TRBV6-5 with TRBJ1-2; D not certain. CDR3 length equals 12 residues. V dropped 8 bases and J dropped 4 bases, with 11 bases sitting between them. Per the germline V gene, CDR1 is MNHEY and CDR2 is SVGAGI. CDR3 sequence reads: CASGYGLYGYTF. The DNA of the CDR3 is TGTGCCAGCGGATACGGGCTCTATGGCTACACCTTC.

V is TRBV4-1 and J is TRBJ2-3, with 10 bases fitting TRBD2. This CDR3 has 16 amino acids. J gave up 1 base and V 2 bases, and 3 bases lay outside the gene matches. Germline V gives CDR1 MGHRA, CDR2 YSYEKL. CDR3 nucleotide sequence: TGCGCCAGCAGCCAATTTACTAGCGGGGGCACAGATACGCAGTATTTT. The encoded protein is CASSQFTSGGTDTQYF.

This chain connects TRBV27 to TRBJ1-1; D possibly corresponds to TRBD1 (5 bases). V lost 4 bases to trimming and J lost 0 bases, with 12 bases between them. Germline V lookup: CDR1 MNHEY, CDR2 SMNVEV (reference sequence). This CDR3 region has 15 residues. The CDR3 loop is CASSSRGTVNTEAFF. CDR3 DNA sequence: TGTGCCAGCAGTTCCCGGGGGACGGTGAACACTGAAGCTTTCTTT.

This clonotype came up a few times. DNA for the CDR3: TGTGCCAGCAGCCCAACCACAGGGAGCGGGAGCGGCTACACCTTC. Amino acids: CASSPTTGSGSGYTF. This chain connects TRBV3-1 to TRBJ1-2; D possibly corresponds to TRBD1 (6 bases). The CDR3 extends over 15 amino acids. Trimming shortened V by 4 bases and J by 8 bases, and 20 bases separated the two germline ends. CDR1 LGHDT and CDR2 YNNKEL come from the germline V gene (reference sequence).

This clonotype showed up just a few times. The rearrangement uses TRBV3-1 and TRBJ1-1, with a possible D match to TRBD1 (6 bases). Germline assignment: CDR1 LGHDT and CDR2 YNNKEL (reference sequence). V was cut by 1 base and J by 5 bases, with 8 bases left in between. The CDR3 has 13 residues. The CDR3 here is CASSQAQGTEAFF. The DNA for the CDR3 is TGTGCCAGCAGCCAAGCTCAGGGGACTGAAGCTTTCTTT.

CDR3 DNA sequence: TGCGCCAGCAGCGGGGCGGTATTGGGCCATGAGCAGTTCTTC. It codes for CASSGAVLGHEQFF. The chain couples TRBV5-1 to TRBJ2-1; possible D gene TRBD1, 5 bases. Deletions cut 4 bases from V and 8 bases from J, with 16 bases between. Germline lookup yields CDR1 SGHRS and CDR2 YFSETQ. The CDR3 runs to 14 residues. The full variable domain, with the rest looked up from reference TRBV5-1 and TRBJ2-1, is KAGVTQTPRYLIKTRGQQVTLSCSPISGHRSVSWYQQTPGQGLQFLFEYFSETQRNKGNFPGRFSGRQFSNSRSEMNVSTLELGDSALYLCASSGAVLGHEQFFGPGTRLTVL.

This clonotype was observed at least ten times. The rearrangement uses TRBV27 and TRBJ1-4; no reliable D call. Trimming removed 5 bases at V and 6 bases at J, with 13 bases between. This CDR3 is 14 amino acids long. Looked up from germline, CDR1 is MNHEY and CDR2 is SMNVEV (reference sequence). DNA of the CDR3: TGTGCCAGCAGTCCCTCAGGCCGGTATGAAAAACTGTTTTTT. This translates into CASSPSGRYEKLFF.

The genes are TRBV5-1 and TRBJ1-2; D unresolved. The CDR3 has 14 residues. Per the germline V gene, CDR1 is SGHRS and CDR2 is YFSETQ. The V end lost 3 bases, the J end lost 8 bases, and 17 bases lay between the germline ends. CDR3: CASSSGGTRGGYTF. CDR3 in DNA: TGCGCCAGCAGCTCTGGAGGCACCCGAGGAGGCTACACCTTC. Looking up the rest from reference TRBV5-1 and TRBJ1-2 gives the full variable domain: KAGVTQTPRYLIKTRGQQVTLSCSPISGHRSVSWYQQTPGQGLQFLFEYFSETQRNKGNFPGRFSGRQFSNSRSEMNVSTLELGDSALYLCASSSGGTRGGYTFGSGTRLTVV.

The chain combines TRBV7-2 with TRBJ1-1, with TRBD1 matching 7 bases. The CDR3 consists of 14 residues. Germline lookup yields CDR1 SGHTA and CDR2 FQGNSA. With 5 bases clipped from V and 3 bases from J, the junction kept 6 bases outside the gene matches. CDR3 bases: TGTGCCAGCAGCAACCGGGACAGTGACACTGAAGCTTTCTTT. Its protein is CASSNRDSDTEAFF.

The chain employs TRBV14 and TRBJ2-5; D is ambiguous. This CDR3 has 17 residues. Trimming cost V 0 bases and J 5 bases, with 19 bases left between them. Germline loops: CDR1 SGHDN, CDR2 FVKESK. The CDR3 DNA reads TGTGCCAGCAGCCAAGATGGGCCAGCTATGCCCTTGGAGACCCAGTACTTC. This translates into CASSQDGPAMPLETQYF.

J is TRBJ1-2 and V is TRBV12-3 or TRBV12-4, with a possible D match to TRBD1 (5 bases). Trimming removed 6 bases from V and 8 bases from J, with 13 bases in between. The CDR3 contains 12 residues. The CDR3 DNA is TGTGCCAGCAGCACATCCAGGGAGGGCTACACCTTC. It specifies CASSTSREGYTF.

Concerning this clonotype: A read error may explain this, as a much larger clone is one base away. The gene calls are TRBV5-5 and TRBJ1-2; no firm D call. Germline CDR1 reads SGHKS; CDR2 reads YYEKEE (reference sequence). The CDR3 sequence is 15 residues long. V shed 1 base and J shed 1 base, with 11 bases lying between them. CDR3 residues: CASSLTSIGNYGYTF. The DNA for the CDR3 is TGTGCCAGCAGCTTGACCTCGATAGGTAACTATGGCTACACCTTC.

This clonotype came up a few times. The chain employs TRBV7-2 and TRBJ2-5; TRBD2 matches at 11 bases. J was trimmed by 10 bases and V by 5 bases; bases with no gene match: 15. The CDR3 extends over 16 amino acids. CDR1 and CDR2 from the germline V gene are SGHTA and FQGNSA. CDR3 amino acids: CASSPGSLAGARDQYF. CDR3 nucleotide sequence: TGTGCCAGCAGCCCAGGATCACTAGCGGGGGCCCGGGACCAGTACTTC. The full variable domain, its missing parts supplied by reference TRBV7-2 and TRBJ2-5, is GAGVSQSPSNKVTEKGKDVELRCDPISGHTALYWYRQSLGQGLEFLIYFQGNSAPDKSGLPSDRFSAERTGGSVSTLTIQRTQQEDSAVYLCASSPGSLAGARDQYFGPGTRLLVL.

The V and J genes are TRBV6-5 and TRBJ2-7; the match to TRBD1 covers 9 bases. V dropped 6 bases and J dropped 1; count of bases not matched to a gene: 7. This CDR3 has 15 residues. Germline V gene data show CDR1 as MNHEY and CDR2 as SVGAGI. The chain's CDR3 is CASSPGTGPSYEQYF. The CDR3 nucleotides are TGTGCCAGCAGCCCGGGGACAGGGCCTTCCTACGAGCAGTACTTC.

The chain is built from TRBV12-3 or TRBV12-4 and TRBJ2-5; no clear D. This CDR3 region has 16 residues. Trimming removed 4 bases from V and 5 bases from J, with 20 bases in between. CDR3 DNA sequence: TGTGCCAGCAGTTACCACAGCAGTACGGTCTGGGAGACCCAGTACTTC. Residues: CASSYHSSTVWETQYF.

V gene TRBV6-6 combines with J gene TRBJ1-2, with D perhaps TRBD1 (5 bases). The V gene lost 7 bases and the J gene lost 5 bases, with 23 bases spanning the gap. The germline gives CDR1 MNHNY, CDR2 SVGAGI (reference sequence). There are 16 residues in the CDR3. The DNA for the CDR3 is TGTGCCAGCACCTTTCTCATGACGGGACTTTTTTATGGCTACACCTTC. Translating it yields CASTFLMTGLFYGYTF.

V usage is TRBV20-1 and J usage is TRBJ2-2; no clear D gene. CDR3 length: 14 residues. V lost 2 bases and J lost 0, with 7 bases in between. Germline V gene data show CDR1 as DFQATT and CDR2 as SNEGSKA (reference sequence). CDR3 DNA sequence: TGCAGTGCTAGACCCCAGGCGAACACCGGGGAGCTGTTTTTT. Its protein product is CSARPQANTGELFF.

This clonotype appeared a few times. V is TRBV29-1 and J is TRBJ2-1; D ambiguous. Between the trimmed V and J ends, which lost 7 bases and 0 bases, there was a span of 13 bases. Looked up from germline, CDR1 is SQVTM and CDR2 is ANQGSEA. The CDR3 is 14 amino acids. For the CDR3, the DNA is TGCAGCGCTGCCTTTGGGAACTCCTACAATGAGCAGTTCTTC. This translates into CSAAFGNSYNEQFF.

In DNA, the CDR3 is TGTGCCAGCAGCCGTATGATTACCTACAATGAGCAGTTCTTC. Translated: CASSRMITYNEQFF. The V and J genes are TRBV2 and TRBJ2-1; D ambiguous. Germline CDR1 SNHLY, CDR2 FYNNEI. The V and J ends lost 6 bases and 2 bases respectively, with 11 bases between them. This CDR3 comprises 14 residues. The full variable domain, completed using reference TRBV2 and TRBJ2-1, is EPEVTQTPSHQVTQMGQEVILRCVPISNHLYFYWYRQILGQKVEFLVSFYNNEISEKSEIFDDQFSVERPDGSNFTLKIRSTKLEDSAMYFCASSRMITYNEQFFGPGTRLTVL.

In DNA form, the CDR3 reads TGTGCCAGCAGCCAAACCTCTGGCGGGGCCTACAATGAGCAGTTCTTC. Protein: CASSQTSGGAYNEQFF. The chain uses TRBV3-1 and TRBJ2-1; TRBD2 might be the D (6 bases). V was clipped by 2 bases and J by 2 bases, with 13 bases between them. Germline V CDR1 and CDR2: LGHDT, YNNKEL (reference sequence). The CDR3 loop spans 16 amino acids.

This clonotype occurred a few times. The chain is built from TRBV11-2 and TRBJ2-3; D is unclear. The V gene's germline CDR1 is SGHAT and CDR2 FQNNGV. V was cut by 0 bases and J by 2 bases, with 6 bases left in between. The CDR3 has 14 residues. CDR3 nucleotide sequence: TGTGCCAGCAGCTTAGAGAGGATCACAGATACGCAGTATTTT. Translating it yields CASSLERITDTQYF. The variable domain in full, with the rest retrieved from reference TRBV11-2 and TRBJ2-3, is EAGVAQSPRYKIIEKRQSVAFWCNPISGHATLYWYQQILGQGPKLLIQFQNNGVVDDSQLPKDRFSAERLKGVDSTLKIQPAKLEDSAVYLCASSLERITDTQYFGPGTRLTVL.

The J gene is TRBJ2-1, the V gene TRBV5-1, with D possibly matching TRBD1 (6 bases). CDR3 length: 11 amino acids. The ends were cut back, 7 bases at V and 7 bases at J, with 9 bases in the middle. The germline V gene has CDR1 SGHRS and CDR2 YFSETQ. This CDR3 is CASRTANEQFF. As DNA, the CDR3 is TGCGCCAGCCGGACAGCTAATGAGCAGTTCTTC.

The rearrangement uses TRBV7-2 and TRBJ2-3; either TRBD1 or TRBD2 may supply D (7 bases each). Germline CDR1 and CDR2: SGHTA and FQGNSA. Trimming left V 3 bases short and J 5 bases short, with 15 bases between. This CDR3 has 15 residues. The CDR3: CASSFSQGGRDTQYF. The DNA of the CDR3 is TGTGCCAGCAGCTTTTCCCAGGGGGGGCGAGATACGCAGTATTTT.

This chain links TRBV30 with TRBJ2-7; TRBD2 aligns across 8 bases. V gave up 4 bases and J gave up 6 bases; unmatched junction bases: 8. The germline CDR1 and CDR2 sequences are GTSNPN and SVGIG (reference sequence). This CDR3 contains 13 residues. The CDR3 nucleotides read TGTGCCTGGACCCGAGGACTAGCACCCGAGCAGTACTTC. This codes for CAWTRGLAPEQYF.

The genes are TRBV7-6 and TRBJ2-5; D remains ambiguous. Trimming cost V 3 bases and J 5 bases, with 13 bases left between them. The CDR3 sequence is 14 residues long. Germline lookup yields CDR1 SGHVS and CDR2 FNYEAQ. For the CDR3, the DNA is TGTGCCAGCAGCTTTTTCGGCCCGGCGGAGACCCAGTACTTC. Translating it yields CASSFFGPAETQYF.

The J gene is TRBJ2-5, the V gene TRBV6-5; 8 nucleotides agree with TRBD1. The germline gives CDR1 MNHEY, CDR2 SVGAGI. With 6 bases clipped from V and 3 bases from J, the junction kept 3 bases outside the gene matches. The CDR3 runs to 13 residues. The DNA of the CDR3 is TGTGCCAGCAGCCTGGACAGGGAAGAGACCCAGTACTTC. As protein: CASSLDREETQYF.

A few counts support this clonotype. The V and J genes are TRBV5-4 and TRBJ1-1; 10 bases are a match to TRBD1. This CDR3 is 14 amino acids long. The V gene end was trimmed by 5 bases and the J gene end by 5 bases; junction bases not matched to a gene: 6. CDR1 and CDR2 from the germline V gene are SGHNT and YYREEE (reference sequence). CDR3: CASSSTGGWTEAFF. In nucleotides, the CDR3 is TGTGCCAGCAGTTCGACAGGGGGCTGGACTGAAGCTTTCTTT.

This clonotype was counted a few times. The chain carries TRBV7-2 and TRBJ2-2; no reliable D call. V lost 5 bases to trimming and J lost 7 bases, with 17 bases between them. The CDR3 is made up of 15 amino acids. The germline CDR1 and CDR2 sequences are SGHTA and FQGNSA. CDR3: CASSHSGAPGGELFF. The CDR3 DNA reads TGTGCCAGCAGCCACTCAGGCGCTCCGGGCGGGGAGCTGTTTTTT.

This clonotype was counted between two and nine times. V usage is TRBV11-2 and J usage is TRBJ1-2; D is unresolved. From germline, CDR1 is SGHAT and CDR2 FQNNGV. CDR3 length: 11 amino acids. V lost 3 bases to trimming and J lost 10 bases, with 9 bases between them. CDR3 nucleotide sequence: TGTGCCAGCAGCTTTGAGCGGGACTACACCTTC. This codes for CASSFERDYTF.

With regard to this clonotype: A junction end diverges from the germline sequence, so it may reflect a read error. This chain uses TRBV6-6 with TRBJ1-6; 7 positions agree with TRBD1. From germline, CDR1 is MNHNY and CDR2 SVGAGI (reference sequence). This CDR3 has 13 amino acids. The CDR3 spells CASTQGERTPLYF. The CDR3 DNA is TGTGCCAGCACTCAGGGGGAGCGGACACCCCTCTACTTT.

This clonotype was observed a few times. DNA for the CDR3: TGTGCCAGTAGTTCAGCGGGACAGGGGGCCGAGAAGCAGTACTTC. Amino acids: CASSSAGQGAEKQYF. This chain uses TRBV19 with TRBJ2-7; TRBD1 matches 12 bases. Germline trimming cut 5 bases from V and 8 bases from J; bases unmatched to any gene: 10. The CDR3 is 15 residues long. CDR1 is LNHDA and CDR2 is SQIVND in the germline V gene (reference sequence). The whole variable domain, filled in from reference TRBV19 and TRBJ2-7, reads DGGITQSPKYLFRKEGQNVTLSCEQNLNHDAMYWYRQDPGQGLRLIYYSQIVNDFQKGDIAEGYSVSREKKESFPLTVTSAQKNPTAFYLCASSSAGQGAEKQYFGPGTRLTVT.

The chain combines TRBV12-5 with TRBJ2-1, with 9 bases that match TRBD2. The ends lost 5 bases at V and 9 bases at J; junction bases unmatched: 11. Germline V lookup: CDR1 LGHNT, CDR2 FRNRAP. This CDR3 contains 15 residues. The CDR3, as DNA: TGTGCTAGTGGTCTCCCCCGCGGGGGGGCCGGTGAGCAGTTCTTC. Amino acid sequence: CASGLPRGGAGEQFF.